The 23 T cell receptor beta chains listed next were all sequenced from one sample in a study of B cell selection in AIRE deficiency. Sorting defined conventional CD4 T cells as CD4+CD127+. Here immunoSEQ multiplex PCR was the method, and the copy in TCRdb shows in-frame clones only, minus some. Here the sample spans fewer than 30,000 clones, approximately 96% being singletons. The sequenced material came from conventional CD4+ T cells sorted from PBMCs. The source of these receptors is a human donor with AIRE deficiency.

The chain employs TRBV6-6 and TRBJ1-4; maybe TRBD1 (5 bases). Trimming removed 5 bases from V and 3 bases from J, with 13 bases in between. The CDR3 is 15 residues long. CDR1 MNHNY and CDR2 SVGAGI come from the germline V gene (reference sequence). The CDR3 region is CASSRGAAANEKLFF. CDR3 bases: TGTGCCAGCAGTCGCGGGGCAGCGGCTAATGAAAAACTGTTTTTT.

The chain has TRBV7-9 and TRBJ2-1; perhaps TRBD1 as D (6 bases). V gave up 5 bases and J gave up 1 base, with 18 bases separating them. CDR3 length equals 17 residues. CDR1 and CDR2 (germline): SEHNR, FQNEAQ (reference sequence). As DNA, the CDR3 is TGTGCCAGCAGCCGACCCTCGACAGGCTATTCCTACAATGAGCAGTTCTTC. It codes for CASSRPSTGYSYNEQFF.

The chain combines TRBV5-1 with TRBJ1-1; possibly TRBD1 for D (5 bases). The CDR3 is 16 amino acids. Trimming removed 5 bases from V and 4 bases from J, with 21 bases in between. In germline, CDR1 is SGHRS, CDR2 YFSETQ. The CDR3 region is CASSSSPNGAFTEAFF. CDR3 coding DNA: TGCGCCAGCAGTTCAAGCCCCAATGGGGCGTTCACTGAAGCTTTCTTT. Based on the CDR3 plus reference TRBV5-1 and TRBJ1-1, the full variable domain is KAGVTQTPRYLIKTRGQQVTLSCSPISGHRSVSWYQQTPGQGLQFLFEYFSETQRNKGNFPGRFSGRQFSNSRSEMNVSTLELGDSALYLCASSSSPNGAFTEAFFGQGTRLTVV.

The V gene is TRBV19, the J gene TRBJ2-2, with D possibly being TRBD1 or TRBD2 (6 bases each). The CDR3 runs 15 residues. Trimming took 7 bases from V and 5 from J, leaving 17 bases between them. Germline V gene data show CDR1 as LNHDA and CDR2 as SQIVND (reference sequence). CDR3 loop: CASNRDTRGTGELFF. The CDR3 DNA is TGTGCCAGTAACCGGGACACTCGGGGGACCGGGGAGCTGTTTTTT.

The CDR3 DNA follows: TGTGCCAGCAGCTCGGGACTAGCGGGGGGGCCAACAGAGCAGTTCTTC. The encoded protein is CASSSGLAGGPTEQFF. J is TRBJ2-1 and V is TRBV7-3; 16 nucleotides line up with TRBD2. The CDR3 sequence is 16 residues long. Germline lookup yields CDR1 SGHTA and CDR2 FQGTGA. V was pared by 4 bases and J by 10 bases, with 7 bases of the junction left unmatched.

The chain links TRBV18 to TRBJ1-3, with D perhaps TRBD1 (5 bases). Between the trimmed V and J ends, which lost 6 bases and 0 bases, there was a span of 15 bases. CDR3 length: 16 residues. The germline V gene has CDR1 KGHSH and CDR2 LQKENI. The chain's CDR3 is CASSLPGLDSGNTIYF. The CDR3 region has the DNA TGTGCCAGCTCGCTACCAGGGCTGGACTCTGGAAACACCATATATTTT.

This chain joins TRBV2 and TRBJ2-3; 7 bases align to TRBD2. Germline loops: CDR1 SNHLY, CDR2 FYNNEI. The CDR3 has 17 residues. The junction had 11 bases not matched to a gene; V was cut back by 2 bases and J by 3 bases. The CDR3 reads CASSESLREWLTDTQYF. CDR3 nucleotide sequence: TGTGCCAGCAGTGAAAGCTTGCGGGAGTGGTTGACAGATACGCAGTATTTT.

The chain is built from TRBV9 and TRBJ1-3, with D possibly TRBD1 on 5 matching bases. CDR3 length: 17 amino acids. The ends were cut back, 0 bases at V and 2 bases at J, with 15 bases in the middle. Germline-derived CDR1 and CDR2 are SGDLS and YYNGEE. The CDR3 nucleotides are TGTGCCAGCAGCGTAGATCCCAGGGAAGACCCTGGAAACACCATATATTTT. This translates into CASSVDPREDPGNTIYF.

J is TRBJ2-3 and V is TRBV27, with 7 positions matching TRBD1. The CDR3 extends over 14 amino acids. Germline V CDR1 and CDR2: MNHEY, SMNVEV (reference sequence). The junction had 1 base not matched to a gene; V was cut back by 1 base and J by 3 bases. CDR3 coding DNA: TGTGCCAGCAGTTTATGGGGACAGACAGATACGCAGTATTTT. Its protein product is CASSLWGQTDTQYF.

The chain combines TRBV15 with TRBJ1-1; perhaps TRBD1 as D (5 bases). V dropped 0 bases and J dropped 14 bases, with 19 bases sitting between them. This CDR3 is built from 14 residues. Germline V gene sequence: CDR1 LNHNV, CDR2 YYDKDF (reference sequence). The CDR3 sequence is CATSRDKSEGFGFF. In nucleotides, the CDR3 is TGTGCCACCAGCAGAGATAAGTCCGAGGGGTTTGGGTTCTTT.

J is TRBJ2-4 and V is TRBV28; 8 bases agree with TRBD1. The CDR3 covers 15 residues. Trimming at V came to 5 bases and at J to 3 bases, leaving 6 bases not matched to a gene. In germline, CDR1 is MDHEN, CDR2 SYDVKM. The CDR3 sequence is CASSRQGKGKNIQYF. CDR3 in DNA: TGTGCCAGCAGTCGACAGGGGAAGGGCAAAAACATTCAGTACTTC. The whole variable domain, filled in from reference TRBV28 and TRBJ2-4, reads DVKVTQSSRYLVKRTGEKVFLECVQDMDHENMFWYRQDPGLGLRLIYFSYDVKMKEKGDIPEGYSVSREKKERFSLILESASTNQTSMYLCASSRQGKGKNIQYFGAGTRLSVL.

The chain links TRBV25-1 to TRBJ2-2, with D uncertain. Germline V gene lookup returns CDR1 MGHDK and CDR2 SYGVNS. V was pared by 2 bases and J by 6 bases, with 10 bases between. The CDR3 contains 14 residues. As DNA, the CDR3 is TGTGCCAGCAGTGAAGTGATGATAGCCGGGGAGCTGTTTTTT. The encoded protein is CASSEVMIAGELFF.

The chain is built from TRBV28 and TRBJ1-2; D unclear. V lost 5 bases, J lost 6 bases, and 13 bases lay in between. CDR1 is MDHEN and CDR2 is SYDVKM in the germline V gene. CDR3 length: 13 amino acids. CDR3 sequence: CASSPVLGHGYTF. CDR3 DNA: TGTGCCAGCAGTCCCGTCCTGGGCCATGGCTACACCTTC.

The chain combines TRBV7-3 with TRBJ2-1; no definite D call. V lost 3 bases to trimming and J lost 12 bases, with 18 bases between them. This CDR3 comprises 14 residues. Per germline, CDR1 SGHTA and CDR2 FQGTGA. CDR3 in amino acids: CASSFSGRCFGQFF. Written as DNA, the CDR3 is TGTGCCAGCAGCTTTTCTGGTAGGTGTTTCGGGCAGTTCTTC.

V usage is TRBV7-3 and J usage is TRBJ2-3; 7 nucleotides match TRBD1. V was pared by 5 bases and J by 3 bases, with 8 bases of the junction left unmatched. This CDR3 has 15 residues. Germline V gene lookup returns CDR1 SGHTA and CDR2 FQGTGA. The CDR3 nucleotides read TGTGCCAGCAGCGACAGGGTAGGACTGACAGATACGCAGTATTTT. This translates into CASSDRVGLTDTQYF.

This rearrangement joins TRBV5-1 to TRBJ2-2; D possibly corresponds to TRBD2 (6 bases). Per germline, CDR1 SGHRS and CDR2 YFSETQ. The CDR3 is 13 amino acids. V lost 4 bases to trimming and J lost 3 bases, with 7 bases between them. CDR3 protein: CASSREDTGELFF. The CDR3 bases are TGCGCCAGCAGCAGGGAGGACACCGGGGAGCTGTTTTTT.

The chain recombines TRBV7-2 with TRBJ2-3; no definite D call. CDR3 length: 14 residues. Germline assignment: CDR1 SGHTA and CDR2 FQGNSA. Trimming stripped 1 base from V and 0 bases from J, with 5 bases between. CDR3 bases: TGTGCCAGCAGCTTAGACCTAAGCACAGATACGCAGTATTTT. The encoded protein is CASSLDLSTDTQYF. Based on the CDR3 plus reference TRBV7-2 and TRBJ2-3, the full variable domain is GAGVSQSPSNKVTEKGKDVELRCDPISGHTALYWYRQSLGQGLEFLIYFQGNSAPDKSGLPSDRFSAERTGGSVSTLTIQRTQQEDSAVYLCASSLDLSTDTQYFGPGTRLTVL.

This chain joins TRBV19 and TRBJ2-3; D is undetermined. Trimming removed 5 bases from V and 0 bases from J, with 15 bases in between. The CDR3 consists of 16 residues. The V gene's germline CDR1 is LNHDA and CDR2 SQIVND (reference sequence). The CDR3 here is CASSPLSSTSTDTQYF. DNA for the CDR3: TGTGCCAGTAGTCCCCTATCCAGTACTAGCACAGATACGCAGTATTTT.

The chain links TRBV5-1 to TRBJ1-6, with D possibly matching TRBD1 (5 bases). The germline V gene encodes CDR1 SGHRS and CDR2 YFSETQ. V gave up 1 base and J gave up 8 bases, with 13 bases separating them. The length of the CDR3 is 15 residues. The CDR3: CASSLTGNRDSPLHF. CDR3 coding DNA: TGCGCCAGCAGCTTGACAGGCAACCGGGATTCACCCCTCCACTTT.

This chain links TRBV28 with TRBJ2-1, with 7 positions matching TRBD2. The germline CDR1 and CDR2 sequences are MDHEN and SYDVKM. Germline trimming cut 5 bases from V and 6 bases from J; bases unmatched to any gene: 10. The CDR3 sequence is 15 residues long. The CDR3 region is CASSPTSAGSNEQFF. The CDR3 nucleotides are TGTGCCAGCAGTCCAACTAGCGCGGGCAGCAATGAGCAGTTCTTC.

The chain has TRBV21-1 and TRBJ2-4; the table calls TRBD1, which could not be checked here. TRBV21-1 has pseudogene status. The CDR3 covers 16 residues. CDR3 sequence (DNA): TGTGCCAGCAGCAAAGGCGACAGGGGAGCCAAAAACATTCAGTACTTC. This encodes CASSKGDRGAKNIQYF.

The CDR3 DNA sequence: TGTGCCAGCAGTGACGCTAGCTCCTATAATTCACCCCTCCACTTT. Amino acids: CASSDASSYNSPLHF. The V gene is TRBV28, the J gene TRBJ1-6; D is ambiguous. CDR1 is MDHEN, CDR2 SYDVKM, per germline. This CDR3 region has 15 residues. V shed 5 bases and J shed 0 bases, with 8 bases lying between them.

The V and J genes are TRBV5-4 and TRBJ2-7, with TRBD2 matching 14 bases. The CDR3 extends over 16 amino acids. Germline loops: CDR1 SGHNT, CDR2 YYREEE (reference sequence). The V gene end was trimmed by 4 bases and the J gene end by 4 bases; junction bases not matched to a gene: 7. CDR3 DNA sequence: TGTGCCAGCAGCCTGGGACTAGCGGGAGATTGGTACGAGCAGTACTTC. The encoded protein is CASSLGLAGDWYEQYF. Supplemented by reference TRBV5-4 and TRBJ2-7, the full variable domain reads ETGVTQSPTHLIKTRGQQVTLRCSSQSGHNTVSWYQQALGQGPQFIFQYYREEENGRGNFPPRFSGLQFPNYSSELNVNALELDDSALYLCASSLGLAGDWYEQYFGPGTRLTVT.